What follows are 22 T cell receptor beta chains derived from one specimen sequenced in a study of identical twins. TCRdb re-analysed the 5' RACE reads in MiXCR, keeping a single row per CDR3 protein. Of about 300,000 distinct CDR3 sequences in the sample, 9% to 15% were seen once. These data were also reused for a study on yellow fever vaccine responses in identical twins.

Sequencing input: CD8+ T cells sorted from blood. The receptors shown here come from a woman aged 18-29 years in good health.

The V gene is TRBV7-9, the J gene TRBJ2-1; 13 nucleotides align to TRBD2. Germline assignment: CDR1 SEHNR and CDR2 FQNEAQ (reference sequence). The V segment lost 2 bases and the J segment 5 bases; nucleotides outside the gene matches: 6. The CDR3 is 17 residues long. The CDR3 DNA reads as TGTGCCAGCAGCTTACCACAAGGACTAGCGGGGGACAATGAGCAGTTCTTC. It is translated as CASSLPQGLAGDNEQFF. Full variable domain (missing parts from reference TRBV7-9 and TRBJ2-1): DTGVSQNPRHKITKRGQNVTFRCDPISEHNRLYWYRQTLGQGPEFLTYFQNEAQLEKSRLLSDRFSAERPKGSFSTLEIQRTEQGDSAMYLCASSLPQGLAGDNEQFFGPGTRLTVL.

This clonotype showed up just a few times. Here the CDR3 DNA reads TGTGCCAGCAGCAGAACAACCGGGCCCTACGGGAATGAGCAGTTCTTC. It encodes CASSRTTGPYGNEQFF. The rearrangement links TRBV7-2 to TRBJ2-1, with D uncertain. Germline CDR1 is SGHTA and CDR2 is FQGNSA. The CDR3 spans 16 residues. V was clipped by 5 bases and J by 7 bases, with 21 bases between them.

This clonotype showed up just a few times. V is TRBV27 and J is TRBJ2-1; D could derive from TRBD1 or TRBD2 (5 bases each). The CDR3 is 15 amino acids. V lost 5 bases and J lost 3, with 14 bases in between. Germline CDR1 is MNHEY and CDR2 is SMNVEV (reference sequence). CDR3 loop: CASSTGPESYNEQFF. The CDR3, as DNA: TGTGCCAGCAGTACGGGGCCTGAAAGCTACAATGAGCAGTTCTTC.

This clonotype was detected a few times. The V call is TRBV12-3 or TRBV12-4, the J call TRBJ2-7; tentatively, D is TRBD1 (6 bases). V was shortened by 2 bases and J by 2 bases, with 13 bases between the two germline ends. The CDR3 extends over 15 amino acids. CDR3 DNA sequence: TGTGCCAGCAGTTTAAGAACAGGGACGACCTACGAGCAGTACGTC. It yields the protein CASSLRTGTTYEQYV.

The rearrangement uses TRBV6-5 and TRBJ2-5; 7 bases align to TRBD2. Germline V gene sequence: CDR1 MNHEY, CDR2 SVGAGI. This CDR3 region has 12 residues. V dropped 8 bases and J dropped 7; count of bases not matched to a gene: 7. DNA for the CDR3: TGTGCCAGCGGGGGGGTTCCGGGGACCCAGTACTTC. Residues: CASGGVPGTQYF.

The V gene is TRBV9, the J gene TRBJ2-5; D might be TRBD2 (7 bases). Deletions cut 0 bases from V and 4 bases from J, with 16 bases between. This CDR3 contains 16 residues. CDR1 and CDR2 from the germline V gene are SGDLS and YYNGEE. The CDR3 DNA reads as TGTGCCAGCAGCGTAGGGGGAGGGGGATTGAGAGAGACCCAGTACTTC. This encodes CASSVGGGGLRETQYF.

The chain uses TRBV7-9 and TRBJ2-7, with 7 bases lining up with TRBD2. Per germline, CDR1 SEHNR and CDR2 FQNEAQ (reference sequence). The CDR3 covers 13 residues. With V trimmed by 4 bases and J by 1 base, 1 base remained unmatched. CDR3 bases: TGTGCCAGCAGCTCCGGGGGGTCCTACGAGCAGTACGTC. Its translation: CASSSGGSYEQYV.

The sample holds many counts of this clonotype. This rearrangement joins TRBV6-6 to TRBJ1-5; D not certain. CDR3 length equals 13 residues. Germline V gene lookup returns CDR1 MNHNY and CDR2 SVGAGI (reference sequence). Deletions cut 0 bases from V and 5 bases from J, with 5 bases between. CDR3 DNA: TGTGCCAGCAGTTACTCGGTCGATCAGCCCCAGCATTTT. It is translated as CASSYSVDQPQHF.

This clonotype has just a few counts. The CDR3 loop reads CASSTQRDPRSSTDTQYF. CDR3 nucleotide sequence: TGTGCCAGCAGTACCCAACGGGACCCCCGATCTAGCACAGATACGCAGTATTTT. The chain is built from TRBV28 and TRBJ2-3; D tentatively fits TRBD1 or TRBD2 (5 bases each). The germline V and J ends were trimmed by 5 bases and 0 bases, with 21 bases remaining between them. The CDR3 consists of 18 residues. CDR1 and CDR2 (germline): MDHEN, SYDVKM.

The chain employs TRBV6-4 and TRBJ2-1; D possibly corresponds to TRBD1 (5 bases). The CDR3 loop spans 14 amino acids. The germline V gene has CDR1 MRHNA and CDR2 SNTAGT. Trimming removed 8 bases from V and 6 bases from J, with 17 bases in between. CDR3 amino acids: CASSDRDSINEQFF. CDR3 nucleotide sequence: TGTGCCAGCTCCGACAGAGACAGTATCAATGAGCAGTTCTTC.

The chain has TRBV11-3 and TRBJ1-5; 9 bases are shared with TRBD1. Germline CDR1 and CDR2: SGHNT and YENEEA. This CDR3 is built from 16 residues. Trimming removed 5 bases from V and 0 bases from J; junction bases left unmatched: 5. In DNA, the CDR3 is TGTGCCAGCAGCCCGGGACAGGGCGATAGCAATCAGCCCCAGCATTTT. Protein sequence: CASSPGQGDSNQPQHF.

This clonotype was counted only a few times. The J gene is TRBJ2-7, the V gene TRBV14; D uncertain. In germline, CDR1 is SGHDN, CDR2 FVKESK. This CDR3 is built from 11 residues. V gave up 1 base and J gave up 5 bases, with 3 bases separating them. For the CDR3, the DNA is TGTGCCAGCAGCCAAGGGGACGAGCAGTACTTC. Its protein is CASSQGDEQYF.

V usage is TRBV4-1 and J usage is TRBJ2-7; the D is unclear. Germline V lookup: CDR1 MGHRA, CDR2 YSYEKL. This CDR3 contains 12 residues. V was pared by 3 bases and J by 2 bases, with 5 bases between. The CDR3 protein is CASSQRPYEQYF. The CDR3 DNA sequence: TGCGCCAGCAGCCAGAGACCCTACGAGCAGTACTTC.

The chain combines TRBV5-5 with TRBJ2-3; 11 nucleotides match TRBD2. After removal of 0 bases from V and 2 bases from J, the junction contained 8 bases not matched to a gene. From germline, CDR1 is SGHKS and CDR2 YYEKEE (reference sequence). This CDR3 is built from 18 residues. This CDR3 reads CASSLVGGLAAYTDTQYF. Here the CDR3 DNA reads TGTGCCAGCAGCTTGGTGGGGGGACTAGCGGCTTACACAGATACGCAGTATTTT.

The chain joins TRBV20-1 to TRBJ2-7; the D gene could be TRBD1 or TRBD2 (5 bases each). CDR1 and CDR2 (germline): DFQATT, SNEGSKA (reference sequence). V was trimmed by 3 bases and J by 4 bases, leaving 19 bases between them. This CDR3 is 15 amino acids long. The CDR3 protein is CSARLLNGGGYEQYF. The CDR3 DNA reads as TGCAGTGCTAGGCTATTGAATGGTGGGGGTTACGAGCAGTACTTC.

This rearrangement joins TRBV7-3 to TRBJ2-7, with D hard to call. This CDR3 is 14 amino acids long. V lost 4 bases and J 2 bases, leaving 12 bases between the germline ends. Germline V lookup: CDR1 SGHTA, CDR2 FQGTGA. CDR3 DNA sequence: TGTGCCAGCAGCTCAGACGCCTTCACCTACGAGCAGTACTTC. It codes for CASSSDAFTYEQYF.

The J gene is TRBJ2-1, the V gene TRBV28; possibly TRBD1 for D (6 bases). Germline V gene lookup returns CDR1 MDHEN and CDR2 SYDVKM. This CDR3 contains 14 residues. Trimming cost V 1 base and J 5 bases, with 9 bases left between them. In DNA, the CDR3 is TGTGCCAGCAGTTTATTGGACAGAGACAATGAGCAGTTCTTC. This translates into CASSLLDRDNEQFF. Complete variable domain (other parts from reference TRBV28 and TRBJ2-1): DVKVTQSSRYLVKRTGEKVFLECVQDMDHENMFWYRQDPGLGLRLIYFSYDVKMKEKGDIPEGYSVSREKKERFSLILESASTNQTSMYLCASSLLDRDNEQFFGPGTRLTVL.

CDR3 in amino acids: CASSLERGNPFF. For the CDR3, the DNA is TGTGCCAGCAGCTTAGAACGTGGCAATCCGTTCTTC. This chain uses TRBV13 with TRBJ2-1; D is unclear. V was pared by 1 base and J by 15 bases, with 13 bases between. The CDR3 covers 12 residues. The germline CDR1 and CDR2 sequences are PRHDT and FYEKMQ (reference sequence).

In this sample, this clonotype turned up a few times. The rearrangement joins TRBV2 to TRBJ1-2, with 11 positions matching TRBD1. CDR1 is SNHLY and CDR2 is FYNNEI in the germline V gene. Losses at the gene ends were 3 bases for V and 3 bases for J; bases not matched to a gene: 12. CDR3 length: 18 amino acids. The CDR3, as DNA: TGTGCCAGCAGTGACGAAGTTAAGGACAGGGGGCGCGACTATGGCTACACCTTC. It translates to CASSDEVKDRGRDYGYTF.

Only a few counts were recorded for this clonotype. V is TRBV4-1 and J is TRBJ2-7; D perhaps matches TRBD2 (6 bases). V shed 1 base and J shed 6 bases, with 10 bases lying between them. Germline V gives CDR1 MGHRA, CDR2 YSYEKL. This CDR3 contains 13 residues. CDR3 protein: CASSQGVGGEQYV. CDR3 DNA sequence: TGCGCCAGCAGCCAAGGGGTGGGAGGCGAGCAGTACGTC.

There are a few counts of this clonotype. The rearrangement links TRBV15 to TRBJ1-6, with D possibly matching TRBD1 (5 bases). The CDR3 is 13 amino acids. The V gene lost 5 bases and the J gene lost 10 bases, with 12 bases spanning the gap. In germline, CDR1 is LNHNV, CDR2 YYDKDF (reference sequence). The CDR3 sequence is CATSATQGSPLHF. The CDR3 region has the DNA TGTGCCACCAGCGCAACTCAGGGCTCACCCCTCCACTTT.

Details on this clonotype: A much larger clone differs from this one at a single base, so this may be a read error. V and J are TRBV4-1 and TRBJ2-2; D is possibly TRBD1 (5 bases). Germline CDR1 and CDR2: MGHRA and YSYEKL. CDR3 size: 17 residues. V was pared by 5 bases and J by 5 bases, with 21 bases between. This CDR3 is CASSSIGAPGDTGELFF. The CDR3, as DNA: TGCGCCAGCAGCTCAATAGGGGCCCCCGGAGATACCGGGGAGCTGTTTTTT.